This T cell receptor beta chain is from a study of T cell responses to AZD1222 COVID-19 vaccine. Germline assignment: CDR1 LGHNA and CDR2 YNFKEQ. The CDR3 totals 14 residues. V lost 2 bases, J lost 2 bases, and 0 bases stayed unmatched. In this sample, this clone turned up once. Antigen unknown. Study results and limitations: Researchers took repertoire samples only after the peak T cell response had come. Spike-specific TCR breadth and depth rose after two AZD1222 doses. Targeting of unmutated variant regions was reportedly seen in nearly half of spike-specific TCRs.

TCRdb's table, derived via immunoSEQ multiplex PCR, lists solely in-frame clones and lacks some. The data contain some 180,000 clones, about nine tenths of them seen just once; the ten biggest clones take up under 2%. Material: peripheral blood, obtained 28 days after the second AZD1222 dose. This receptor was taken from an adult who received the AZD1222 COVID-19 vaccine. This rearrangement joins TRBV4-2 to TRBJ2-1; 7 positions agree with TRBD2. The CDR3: CASSQLAAYNEQFF. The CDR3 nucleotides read TGTGCCAGCAGCCAACTAGCGGCCTACAATGAGCAGTTCTTC.